These 28 T cell receptor beta chains were sequenced from one sample in a study of CD8+ T cells in alopecia areata. The authors extracted RNA and reverse transcribed it into cDNA as the sequencing template. The data were produced by immunoSEQ multiplex PCR, yet TCRdb's version contains in-frame clones alone and is incomplete. The sample includes 35,000 to 45,000 clones, roughly 92% of them seen just once. Described treatment: oral pan-JAK inhibitor, 5-10 mg twice daily. The sample consisted of CD8+ T cells sorted from blood, taken at week 24, from a patient treated with tofacitinib. Receptors originate from a human donor with alopecia areata.

V is TRBV27 and J is TRBJ2-1; 9 positions agree with TRBD1. The V segment lost 6 bases and the J segment 7 bases; nucleotides outside the gene matches: 13. From germline, CDR1 is MNHEY and CDR2 SMNVEV (reference sequence). This CDR3 region has 16 residues. CDR3 amino acids: CASSHRPGQGGNEQFF. The CDR3 DNA is TGTGCCAGCAGCCACCGACCGGGACAGGGTGGTAATGAGCAGTTCTTC.

The rearrangement joins TRBV1 to TRBJ2-1. TRBV1 is classified as a pseudogene. The CDR3 is 14 residues long. This CDR3 reads CTSSQDSASVKQFF. CDR3 coding DNA: TGCACCAGCAGCCAAGATTCGGCGTCGGTCAAGCAGTTCTTC.

This clone was counted once. The chain combines TRBV19 with TRBJ2-7; D is uncertain. This CDR3 spans 15 amino acids. The ends were cut back, 2 bases at V and 1 base at J, with 12 bases in the middle. CDR1 LNHDA and CDR2 SQIVND come from the germline V gene (reference sequence). The CDR3 DNA sequence: TGTGCCAGTAGTATAACCCTCTCCGGTTCCTACGAGCAGTACTTC. Amino acids: CASSITLSGSYEQYF.

This clone was picked up a small number of times. The chain employs TRBV29-1 and TRBJ2-1; no reliable D call. Germline CDR1 is SQVTM and CDR2 is ANQGSEA. The V end was cut by 3 bases, the J end by 8 bases, with 11 bases between. This CDR3 has 12 amino acids. CDR3: CSVDPGLYEQFF. CDR3 nucleotide sequence: TGCAGCGTTGACCCCGGGCTGTATGAGCAGTTCTTC.

The rearrangement joins TRBV19 to TRBJ2-7; 7 nucleotides align to TRBD1. V dropped 10 bases and J dropped 0; count of bases not matched to a gene: 9. Germline V gene lookup returns CDR1 LNHDA and CDR2 SQIVND (reference sequence). The CDR3 consists of 14 residues. CDR3 nucleotide sequence: TGTGCCATCCACAAGGACAGGTCCTCCTACGAGCAGTACTTC. This gives the protein CAIHKDRSSYEQYF.

In this sample, this clone turned up once. The chain recombines TRBV7-3 with TRBJ2-2; D is possibly TRBD2 (6 bases). Germline V gene data show CDR1 as SGHTA and CDR2 as FQGTGA. Trimming removed 4 bases from V and 3 bases from J, with 12 bases in between. The CDR3 has 15 amino acids. Written as DNA, the CDR3 is TGTGCCAGCAGCTGGGGCAGGGAGGACACCGGGGAGCTGTTTTTT. It yields the protein CASSWGREDTGELFF.

The chain recombines TRBV4-1 with TRBJ2-7; D uncertain. The CDR3 is made up of 14 amino acids. Trimming left V 0 bases short and J 8 bases short, with 14 bases between. Germline V gives CDR1 MGHRA, CDR2 YSYEKL. This CDR3 reads CASSQEPALSQQYF. CDR3 DNA sequence: TGCGCCAGCAGCCAAGAGCCCGCCCTTTCCCAGCAGTACTTC.

The genes are TRBV5-6 and TRBJ1-5; D may be TRBD1 (5 bases). The CDR3 is 15 amino acids. Germline CDR1 reads SGHDT; CDR2 reads YYEEEE. The V end was cut by 5 bases, the J end by 4 bases, with 16 bases between. The CDR3 sequence: CASSLGDGLNQPQHF. CDR3 DNA sequence: TGTGCCAGCAGTCTGGGGGACGGCCTTAATCAGCCCCAGCATTTT.

CDR3 sequence (DNA): TGTGCCAGTCAGGGGAATCAAGAGACCCAGTACTTC. This codes for CASQGNQETQYF. This rearrangement joins TRBV28 to TRBJ2-5, with D tentatively TRBD1 (6 bases). This CDR3 has 12 residues. V was clipped by 9 bases and J by 2 bases, with 10 bases between them. CDR1 and CDR2 (germline): MDHEN, SYDVKM.

V is TRBV6-5 and J is TRBJ1-2; no clear D. Deletions cut 0 bases from V and 4 bases from J, with 9 bases between. The CDR3 contains 14 residues. Per germline, CDR1 MNHEY and CDR2 SVGAGI. Here the CDR3 reads CASSYSKDFYGYTF. As DNA, the CDR3 is TGTGCCAGCAGTTACTCGAAAGATTTCTATGGCTACACCTTC.

The V call is TRBV5-4, the J call TRBJ2-2; maybe TRBD2 (6 bases). Trimming stripped 4 bases from V and 7 bases from J, with 17 bases between. CDR3 length: 15 residues. CDR1 is SGHNT and CDR2 is YYREEE in the germline V gene (reference sequence). CDR3 nucleotides: TGTGCCAGCAGCCTACTCGAGGGCGGGGACGGGGAGCTGTTTTTT. Translating it yields CASSLLEGGDGELFF.

The rearrangement links TRBV7-9 to TRBJ2-7; D remains ambiguous. Trimming pared 3 bases from V and 3 bases from J, leaving 9 bases between. The CDR3 runs 13 residues. The germline V gene has CDR1 SEHNR and CDR2 FQNEAQ (reference sequence). CDR3 residues: CASSFPGSYEQYF. CDR3 in DNA: TGTGCCAGCAGCTTTCCGGGTAGCTACGAGCAGTACTTC. The whole variable domain, remainder taken from reference TRBV7-9 and TRBJ2-7, is DTGVSQNPRHKITKRGQNVTFRCDPISEHNRLYWYRQTLGQGPEFLTYFQNEAQLEKSRLLSDRFSAERPKGSFSTLEIQRTEQGDSAMYLCASSFPGSYEQYFGPGTRLTVT.

The chain carries TRBV27 and TRBJ2-7; D remains ambiguous. The germline gives CDR1 MNHEY, CDR2 SMNVEV (reference sequence). The ends were cut back, 4 bases at V and 3 bases at J, with 7 bases in the middle. This CDR3 region has 12 residues. The CDR3 protein is CASSSDGYEQYF. CDR3 in DNA: TGTGCCAGCAGTTCCGACGGCTACGAGCAGTACTTC.

The chain is built from TRBV2 and TRBJ1-1, with D possibly being TRBD1 (6 bases). Germline CDR1 SNHLY, CDR2 FYNNEI. Trimming stripped 7 bases from V and 0 bases from J, with 9 bases between. The CDR3 consists of 13 residues. The CDR3 region is CASTQGMNTEAFF. The DNA for the CDR3 is TGTGCCAGCACACAGGGAATGAACACTGAAGCTTTCTTT.

The CDR3 is CASTGIGELFF. Written as DNA, the CDR3 is TGTGCCAGCACAGGGATCGGGGAGCTGTTTTTT. The gene calls are TRBV19 and TRBJ2-2; a weak D match, TRBD1 (6 bases). The CDR3 extends over 11 amino acids. V was trimmed by 9 bases and J by 7 bases, leaving 9 bases between them. Germline CDR1 reads LNHDA; CDR2 reads SQIVND (reference sequence).

The chain couples TRBV7-9 to TRBJ1-2; D ambiguous. This CDR3 is 16 amino acids long. Deletions cut 1 base from V and 0 bases from J, with 12 bases between. Germline loops: CDR1 SEHNR, CDR2 FQNEAQ (reference sequence). The CDR3 coding sequence is TGTGCCAGCAGCTTAGAACTTGACCGAGCTAACTATGGCTACACCTTC. Its translation: CASSLELDRANYGYTF.

This sequence joins TRBV12-5 and TRBJ2-3; maybe TRBD2 (5 bases). Trimming pared 5 bases from V and 0 bases from J, leaving 9 bases between. The CDR3 sequence is 14 residues long. The germline CDR1 and CDR2 sequences are LGHNT and FRNRAP. The chain's CDR3 is CASGPGSSTDTQYF. Written as DNA, the CDR3 is TGTGCTAGTGGTCCGGGGTCGAGCACAGATACGCAGTATTTT.

The CDR3 reads CASSLPSGTPNTGELFF. The CDR3 coding sequence is TGTGCCAGCAGTCTCCCATCCGGGACACCGAACACCGGGGAGCTGTTTTTT. The rearrangement links TRBV28 to TRBJ2-2, with D possibly TRBD1 on 6 matching bases. This CDR3 is built from 17 residues. CDR1 and CDR2 from the germline V gene are MDHEN and SYDVKM. V was trimmed by 5 bases and J by 0 bases, leaving 16 bases between them.

The V call is TRBV7-6, the J call TRBJ2-5; TRBD2 aligns across 11 bases. Germline CDR1 SGHVS, CDR2 FNYEAQ. The CDR3 totals 15 residues. V was clipped by 4 bases and J by 5 bases; unmatched bases: 6. In DNA, the CDR3 is TGTGCCAGCAGCTCCCTAGCGGGGGGAGGGGAGACCCAGTACTTC. This sequence encodes CASSSLAGGGETQYF.

The chain uses TRBV19 and TRBJ2-3; no definite D call. The CDR3 length is 10 residues. Trimming pared 6 bases from V and 6 bases from J, leaving 4 bases between. Germline CDR1 LNHDA, CDR2 SQIVND (reference sequence). DNA of the CDR3: TGTGCCAGTAGAGGGGATACGCAGTATTTT. Its protein product is CASRGDTQYF.

The V and J genes are TRBV15 and TRBJ2-7; D tentatively fits TRBD1 or TRBD2 (5 bases each). CDR3 length: 16 residues. Germline V gives CDR1 LNHNV, CDR2 YYDKDF (reference sequence). V shed 5 bases and J shed 2 bases, with 19 bases lying between them. CDR3 loop: CATSPRVGVQTYEQYF. CDR3 bases: TGTGCCACCAGCCCCCGGGTGGGGGTCCAAACCTACGAGCAGTACTTC.

CDR3 sequence reads: CATSVGGGGTDTQYF. CDR3 DNA sequence: TGTGCCACCTCCGTTGGCGGGGGGGGCACAGATACGCAGTATTTT. The chain uses TRBV6-4 and TRBJ2-3, with 9 bases matching TRBD2. V shed 10 bases and J 1 base; nucleotides not matched to a gene: 9. Germline CDR1 reads MRHNA; CDR2 reads SNTAGT. The CDR3 length is 15 residues.

The chain carries TRBV27 and TRBJ2-5; 7 bases are a match to TRBD1. The J call is uncertain, as TRBJ2-7 better fits the DNA end. In germline, CDR1 is MNHEY, CDR2 SMNVEV (reference sequence). The CDR3 is made up of 14 amino acids. In DNA, the CDR3 is TGTGCCAGCAGTTCCGGACAGGACTCCTACGAGCAGTACTTC. It codes for CASSSGQDSYEQYF.

The V and J genes are TRBV6-5 and TRBJ1-4, with TRBD1 matching 10 bases. The CDR3 has 15 residues. CDR1 is MNHEY and CDR2 is SVGAGI in the germline V gene. With 4 bases clipped from V and 6 bases from J, the junction kept 5 bases outside the gene matches. The CDR3 reads CASSWQGTGDEKLFF. The DNA of the CDR3 is TGTGCCAGCAGTTGGCAGGGGACAGGGGATGAAAAACTGTTTTTT.

The chain joins TRBV27 to TRBJ2-5; 7 nucleotides agree with TRBD2. Germline-derived CDR1 and CDR2 are MNHEY and SMNVEV (reference sequence). J lost 2 bases, V lost 6 bases, and 12 bases had no gene match. The CDR3 consists of 16 residues. CDR3 region: CASSPRWRGLQETQYF. CDR3 DNA: TGTGCCAGCAGCCCCCGCTGGCGGGGGTTACAAGAGACCCAGTACTTC.

This rearrangement joins TRBV28 to TRBJ2-4; D tentatively fits TRBD1 or TRBD2 (5 bases each). The germline V and J ends were trimmed by 6 bases and 0 bases, with 15 bases remaining between them. CDR1 is MDHEN, CDR2 SYDVKM, per germline. The CDR3 spans 16 residues. DNA for the CDR3: TGTGCCAGCAGCCAACGGGGCGGACAAGCCAAAAACATTCAGTACTTC. Its translation: CASSQRGGQAKNIQYF. Looking up the rest from reference TRBV28 and TRBJ2-4 gives the full variable domain: DVKVTQSSRYLVKRTGEKVFLECVQDMDHENMFWYRQDPGLGLRLIYFSYDVKMKEKGDIPEGYSVSREKKERFSLILESASTNQTSMYLCASSQRGGQAKNIQYFGAGTRLSVL.

In the case of this clone: The junction and the germline gene differ at one end; a read error may be behind it. The V gene is TRBV7-7, the J gene TRBJ2-3; D may be TRBD2 (5 bases). This CDR3 spans 16 amino acids. Germline V gene data show CDR1 as SSHAT and CDR2 as FNYEAQ (reference sequence). The DNA for the CDR3 is TGTGCTAGCAGCCGAACGGACTCCGGGGGCACAGATACGCAGTATTTT. Translated, it gives CASSRTDSGGTDTQYF.

V gene TRBV6-5 combines with J gene TRBJ2-5, with 11 bases fitting TRBD2. The trim removed 0 bases at V and 3 bases at J, leaving 3 bases unmatched. CDR1 and CDR2 (germline): MNHEY, SVGAGI. CDR3 size: 16 residues. CDR3 region: CASSYSISGGEETQYF. CDR3 bases: TGTGCCAGCAGTTACTCGATTAGCGGGGGGGAAGAGACCCAGTACTTC.